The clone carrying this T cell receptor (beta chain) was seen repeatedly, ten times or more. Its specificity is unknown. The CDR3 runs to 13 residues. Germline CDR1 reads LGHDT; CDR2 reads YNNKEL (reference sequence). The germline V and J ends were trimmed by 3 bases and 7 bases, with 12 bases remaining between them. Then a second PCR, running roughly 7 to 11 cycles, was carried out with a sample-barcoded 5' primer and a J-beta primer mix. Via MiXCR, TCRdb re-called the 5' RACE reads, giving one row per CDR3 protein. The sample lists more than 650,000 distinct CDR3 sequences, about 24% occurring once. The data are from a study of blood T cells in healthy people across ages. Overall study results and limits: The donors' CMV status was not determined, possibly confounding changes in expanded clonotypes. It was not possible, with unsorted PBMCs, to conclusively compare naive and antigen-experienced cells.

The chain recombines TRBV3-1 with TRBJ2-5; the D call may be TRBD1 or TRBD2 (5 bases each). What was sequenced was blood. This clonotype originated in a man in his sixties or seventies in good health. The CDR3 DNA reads TGTGCCAGCAGCCAGGGGGTGACGGTGACCCAGTACTTC. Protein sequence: CASSQGVTVTQYF.